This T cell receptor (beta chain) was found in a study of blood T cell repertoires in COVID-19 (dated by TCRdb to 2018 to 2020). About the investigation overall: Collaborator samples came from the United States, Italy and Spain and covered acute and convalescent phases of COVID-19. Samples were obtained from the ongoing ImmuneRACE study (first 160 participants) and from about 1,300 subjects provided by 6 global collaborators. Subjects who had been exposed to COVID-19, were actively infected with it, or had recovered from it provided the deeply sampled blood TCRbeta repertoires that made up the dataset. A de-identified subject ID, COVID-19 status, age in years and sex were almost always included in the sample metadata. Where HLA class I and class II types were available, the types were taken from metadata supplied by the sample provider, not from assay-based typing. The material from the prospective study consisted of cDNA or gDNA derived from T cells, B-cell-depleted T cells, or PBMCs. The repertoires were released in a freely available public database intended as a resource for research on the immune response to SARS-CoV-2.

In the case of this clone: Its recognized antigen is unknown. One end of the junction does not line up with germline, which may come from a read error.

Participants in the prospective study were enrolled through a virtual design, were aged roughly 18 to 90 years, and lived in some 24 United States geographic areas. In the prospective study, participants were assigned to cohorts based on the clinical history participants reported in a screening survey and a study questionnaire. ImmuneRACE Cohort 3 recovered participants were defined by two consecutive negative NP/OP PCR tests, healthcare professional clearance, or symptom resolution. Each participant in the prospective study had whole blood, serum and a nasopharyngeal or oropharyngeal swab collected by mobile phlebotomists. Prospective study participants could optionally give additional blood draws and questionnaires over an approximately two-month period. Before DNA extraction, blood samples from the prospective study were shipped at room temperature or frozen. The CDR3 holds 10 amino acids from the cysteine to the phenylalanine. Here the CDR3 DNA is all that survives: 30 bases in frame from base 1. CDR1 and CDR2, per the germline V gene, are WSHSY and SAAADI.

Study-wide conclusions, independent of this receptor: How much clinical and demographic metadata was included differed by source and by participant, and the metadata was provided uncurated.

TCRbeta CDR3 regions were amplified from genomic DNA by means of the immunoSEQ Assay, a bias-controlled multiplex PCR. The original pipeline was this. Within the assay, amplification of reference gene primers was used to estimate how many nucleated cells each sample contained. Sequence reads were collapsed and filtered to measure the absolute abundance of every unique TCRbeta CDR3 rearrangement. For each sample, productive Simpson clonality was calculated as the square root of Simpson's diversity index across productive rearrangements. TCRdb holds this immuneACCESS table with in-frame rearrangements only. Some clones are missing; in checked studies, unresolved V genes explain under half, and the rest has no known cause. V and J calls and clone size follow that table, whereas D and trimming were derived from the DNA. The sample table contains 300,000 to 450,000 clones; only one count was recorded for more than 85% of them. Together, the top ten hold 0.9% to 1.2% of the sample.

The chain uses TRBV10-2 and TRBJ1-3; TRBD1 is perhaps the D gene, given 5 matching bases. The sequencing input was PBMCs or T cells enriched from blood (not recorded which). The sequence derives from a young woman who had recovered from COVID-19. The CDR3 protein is CASTNLRAIF. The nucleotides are TGCGCCAGCACGAACCTCAGGGCTATTTTT.